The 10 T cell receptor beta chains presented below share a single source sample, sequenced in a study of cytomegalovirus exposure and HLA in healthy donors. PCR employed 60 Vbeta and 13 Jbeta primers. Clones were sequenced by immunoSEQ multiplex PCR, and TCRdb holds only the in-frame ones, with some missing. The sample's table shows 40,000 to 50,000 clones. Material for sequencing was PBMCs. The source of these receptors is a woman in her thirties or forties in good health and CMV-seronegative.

In DNA, the CDR3 is TGTGCCAGCAGTTACTCGACAAACAATGAGCAGTTCTTC. Protein sequence: CASSYSTNNEQFF. J is TRBJ2-1 and V is TRBV6-6; D unclear. Trimming took 0 bases from V and 5 from J, leaving 5 bases between them. The CDR3 runs to 13 residues. CDR1 MNHNY and CDR2 SVGAGI come from the germline V gene (reference sequence).

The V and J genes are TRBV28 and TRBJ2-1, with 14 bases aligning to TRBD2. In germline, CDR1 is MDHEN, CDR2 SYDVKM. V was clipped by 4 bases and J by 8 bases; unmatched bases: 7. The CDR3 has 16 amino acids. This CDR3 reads CASSSLGGLAGDEQFF. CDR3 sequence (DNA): TGTGCCAGCAGTTCACTGGGGGGACTAGCGGGAGATGAGCAGTTCTTC.

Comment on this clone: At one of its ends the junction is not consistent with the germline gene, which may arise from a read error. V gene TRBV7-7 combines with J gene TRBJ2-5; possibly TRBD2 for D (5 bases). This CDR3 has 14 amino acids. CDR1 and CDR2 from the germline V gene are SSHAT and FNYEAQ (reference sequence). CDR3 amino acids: CASSPLVTQETQYF. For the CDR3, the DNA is TGTGCTAGCAGCCCACTAGTCACTCAAGAGACCCAGTACTTC.

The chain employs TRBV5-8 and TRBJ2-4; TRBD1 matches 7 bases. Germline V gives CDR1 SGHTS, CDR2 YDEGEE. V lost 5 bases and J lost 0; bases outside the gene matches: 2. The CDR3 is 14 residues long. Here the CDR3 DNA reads TGTGCCAGCAGGGGACAGCTAGCCAAAAACATTCAGTACTTC. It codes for CASRGQLAKNIQYF.

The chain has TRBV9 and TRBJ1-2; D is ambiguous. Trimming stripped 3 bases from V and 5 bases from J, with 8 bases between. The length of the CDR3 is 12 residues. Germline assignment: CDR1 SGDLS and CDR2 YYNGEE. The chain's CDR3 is CASSAVSYGYTF. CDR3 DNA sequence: TGTGCCAGCAGCGCAGTCTCGTATGGCTACACCTTC.

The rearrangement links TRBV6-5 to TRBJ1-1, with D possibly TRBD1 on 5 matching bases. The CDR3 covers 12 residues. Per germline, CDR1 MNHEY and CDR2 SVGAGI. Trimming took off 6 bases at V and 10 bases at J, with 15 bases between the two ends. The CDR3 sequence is CASRRDGRPAFF. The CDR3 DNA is TGTGCCAGCAGGCGGGACGGCCGACCAGCTTTCTTT.

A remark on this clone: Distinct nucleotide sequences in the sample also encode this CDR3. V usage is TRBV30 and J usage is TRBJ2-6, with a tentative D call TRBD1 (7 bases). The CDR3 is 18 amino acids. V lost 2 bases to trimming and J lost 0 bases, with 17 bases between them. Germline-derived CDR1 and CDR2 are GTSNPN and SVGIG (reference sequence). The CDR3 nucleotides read TGTGCCTGGAGTTCATGGGCAGGGGGGACCTCTGGGGCCAACGTCCTGACTTTC. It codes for CAWSSWAGGTSGANVLTF.

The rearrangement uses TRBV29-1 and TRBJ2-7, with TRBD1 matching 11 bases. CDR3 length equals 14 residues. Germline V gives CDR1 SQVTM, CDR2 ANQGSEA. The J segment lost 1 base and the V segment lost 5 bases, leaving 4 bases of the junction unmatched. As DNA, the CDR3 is TGCAGCGTTTCCGGGACAGGGGGTTCCTACGAGCAGTACTTC. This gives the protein CSVSGTGGSYEQYF.

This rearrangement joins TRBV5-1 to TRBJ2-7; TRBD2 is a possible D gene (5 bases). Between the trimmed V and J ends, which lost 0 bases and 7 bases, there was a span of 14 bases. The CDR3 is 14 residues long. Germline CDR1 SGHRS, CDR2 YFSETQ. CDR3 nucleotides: TGCGCCAGCAGCTTGGATGGGTCAACGGGGGAGCAGTACTTC. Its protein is CASSLDGSTGEQYF.

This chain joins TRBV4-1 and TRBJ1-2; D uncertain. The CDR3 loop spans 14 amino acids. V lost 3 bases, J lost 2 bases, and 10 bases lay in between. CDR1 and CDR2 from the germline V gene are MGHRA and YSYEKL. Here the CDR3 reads CASSQSGRNYGYTF. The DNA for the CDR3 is TGCGCCAGCAGCCAGTCTGGGAGGAACTATGGCTACACCTTC.